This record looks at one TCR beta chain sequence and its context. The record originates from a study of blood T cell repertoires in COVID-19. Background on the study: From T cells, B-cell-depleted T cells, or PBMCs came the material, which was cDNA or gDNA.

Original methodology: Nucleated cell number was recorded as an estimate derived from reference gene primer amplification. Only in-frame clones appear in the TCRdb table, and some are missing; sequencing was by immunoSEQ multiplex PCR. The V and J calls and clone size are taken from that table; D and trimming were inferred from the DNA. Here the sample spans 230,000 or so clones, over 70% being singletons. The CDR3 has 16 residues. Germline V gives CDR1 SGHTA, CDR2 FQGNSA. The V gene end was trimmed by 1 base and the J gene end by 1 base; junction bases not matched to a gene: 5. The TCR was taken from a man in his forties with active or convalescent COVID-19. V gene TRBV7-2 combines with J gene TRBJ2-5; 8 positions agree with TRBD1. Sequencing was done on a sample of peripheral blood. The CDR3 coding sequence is TGTGCCAGCAGCTTAGTGGGCAGGGGGCCCCAAGAGACCCAGTACTTC. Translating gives CASSLVGRGPQETQYF.